This T cell receptor (beta chain) originates from a study of neurological immune-mediated disorders. Template-switch 5'RACE cDNA synthesis added a 10-nucleotide unique molecular identifier. Each CDR3 protein gets one entry after TCRdb re-called the 5' RACE reads with MiXCR. The table shows around 19,000 distinct CDR3 sequences, with around 10% occurring only once. This clonotype was counted at least ten times. CDR3 length: 11 residues. The germline V gene has CDR1 MNHEY and CDR2 SMNVEV (reference sequence). Trimming left V 3 bases short and J 5 bases short, with 3 bases between. The chain employs TRBV27 and TRBJ2-3, with D unclear. The origin of this receptor is a woman aged 45-65 years in good health. Source material: CD8+ T cells from blood. CDR3 protein: CASSFGDTQYF. CDR3 coding DNA: TGTGCCAGCAGTTTTGGAGATACGCAGTATTTT.